This TCR beta chain is drawn from a study of human T cells and chemical hapten exposure. The study used a library that attached unique molecular identifiers to individual cDNA molecules. From the RACE reads, TCRdb called clonotypes with MiXCR, one entry per CDR3 protein. This table has approximately 160,000 distinct CDR3 sequences, around a quarter appearing once. Time point in this sample: patch test 3, about 24 weeks after DPC sensitization. This sample's treatment: therapeutic diphenylcyclopropenone sensitization with weekly scalp DPC. The germline V gene has CDR1 LGHNA and CDR2 YNFKEQ. V shed 1 base and J shed 1 base, with 7 bases lying between them. CDR3 size: 15 residues.

The sample was whole blood, taken in connection with sensitization to the hapten diphenylcyclopropenone (DPC). The chain links TRBV4-2 to TRBJ2-2, with D uncertain. The receptor was derived from a woman younger than 30 with alopecia areata. Some clones in this sample may be carry-over from other donors' samples. The CDR3 DNA reads TGTGCCAGCAGCCAAGGGGAAGAGAACACCGGGGAGCTGTTTTTT. It specifies CASSQGEENTGELFF.